This T cell receptor (beta chain) was sequenced for a study of shared clonotypes between healthy human individuals. This table comes from immunoSEQ multiplex PCR, and its TCRdb copy is limited to in-frame clones, with some not included. Among some 2,500,000 clones listed, 80% to 95% were seen once. All of the donors resided in Nashville, Tennessee, and each was a Caucasian adult. Overall study findings and caveats: Memory subsets generally showed lower estimated richness than naive subsets. Clonotype sharing among the donors was expected to vary with sequencing depth.

On this clone: The antigen remains undetermined.

The sequence was collected from a man younger than 35 in good health. Some clones in this sample may be carry-over from other donors' samples. The specimen was naive CD4+ T cells from PBMCs. Subset given: CD45RA+ positively selected.

CDR3 nucleotide sequence: TGTGCCGCTCCGGGACAGGTTAACTATGGCTACACCTTC. Its translation: CAAPGQVNYGYTF. The chain recombines TRBV10-3 with TRBJ1-2, with 8 bases matching TRBD1. Per germline, CDR1 ENHRY and CDR2 SYGVKD. This CDR3 contains 13 residues. J was trimmed by 1 base and V by 11 bases; bases with no gene match: 6.